Following are 6 T cell receptor beta chains from one sample sequenced in a study of response to subunit inactivated influenza vaccine. TCRdb re-called the RT-PCR reads through MiXCR, storing one row per CDR3 protein. The sample gives about 180,000 distinct CDR3 sequences, approximately 8.7% of which show up once; roughly a tenth is in the top ten. Specimen: non-naive T cells sorted from PBMCs, collected on the day of vaccination. The receptors shown here come from a man aged 50 or older who received an inactivated influenza vaccine.

Many counts were recorded for this clonotype. The rearrangement links TRBV5-6 to TRBJ1-2, with no clear D. V was cut by 2 bases and J by 4 bases, with 18 bases left in between. The V gene's germline CDR1 is SGHDT and CDR2 YYEEEE. CDR3 length: 16 amino acids. The CDR3 here is CASSFGRARGSYGYTF. The CDR3 DNA sequence: TGTGCCAGCAGCTTCGGTAGGGCGCGGGGATCCTATGGCTACACCTTC. Full variable domain (missing parts from reference TRBV5-6 and TRBJ1-2): DAGVTQSPTHLIKTRGQQVTLRCSPKSGHDTVSWYQQALGQGPQFIFQYYEEEERQRGNFPDRFSGHQFPNYSSELNVNALLLGDSALYLCASSFGRARGSYGYTFGSGTRLTVV.

This clonotype has more than one count but fewer than ten. The J gene is TRBJ2-1, the V gene TRBV19; possibly TRBD1 for D (6 bases). The CDR3 has 15 amino acids. Trimming took off 7 bases at V and 5 bases at J, with 18 bases between the two ends. The germline gives CDR1 LNHDA, CDR2 SQIVND (reference sequence). CDR3 in DNA: TGTGCCAGTAATTGGGGGCCCGAAGCGGACAATGAGCAGTTCTTC. Translated: CASNWGPEADNEQFF.

This clonotype was recorded many times. This CDR3 reads CASSLGTHSGNTIYF. The CDR3 nucleotides are TGTGCCAGCAGCCTCGGGACTCACTCTGGAAACACCATATATTTT. The chain employs TRBV3-1 and TRBJ1-3; maybe TRBD1 (5 bases). Looked up from germline, CDR1 is LGHDT and CDR2 is YNNKEL (reference sequence). The CDR3 runs 15 residues. V lost 4 bases and J 0 bases, leaving 10 bases between the germline ends.

This clonotype showed up just a few times. The gene calls are TRBV5-4 and TRBJ1-2; D uncertain. The CDR3 sequence is 15 residues long. Trimming left V 4 bases short and J 4 bases short, with 17 bases between. Looked up from germline, CDR1 is SGHNT and CDR2 is YYREEE (reference sequence). The CDR3 region has the DNA TGTGCCAGCAGCCTGGCGGGTGGGCTCTCCTATGGCTACACCTTC. This encodes CASSLAGGLSYGYTF.

This clonotype occurred a few times. The chain links TRBV15 to TRBJ1-1; maybe TRBD1 (5 bases). Germline V gene sequence: CDR1 LNHNV, CDR2 YYDKDF (reference sequence). Trimming left V 1 base short and J 5 bases short, with 8 bases between. The CDR3 spans 13 residues. CDR3 in amino acids: CATSRGGGTEAFF. The CDR3 coding sequence is TGTGCCACCAGCAGAGGGGGGGGGACTGAAGCTTTCTTT.

This clonotype was detected only a few times. The chain links TRBV12-3 or TRBV12-4 to TRBJ1-1; TRBD1 aligns across 9 bases. There are 14 residues in the CDR3. V lost 6 bases, J lost 1 base, and 3 bases stayed unmatched. The CDR3 region is CASSPTGGNTEAFF. The CDR3 bases are TGTGCCAGCAGCCCGACAGGGGGGAACACTGAAGCTTTCTTT.